These T cell receptor beta chains were read from a single sample in a study of T cell responses to AZD1222 COVID-19 vaccine. TCRdb's copy holds only in-frame clones and misses some; the assay was immunoSEQ multiplex PCR. Of around 100,000 clones in the sample, roughly 84% were seen once. Sample: peripheral blood, taken on day 0 of AZD1222 vaccination. The receptors derive from an adult in good health. The CDR3 runs from the conserved cysteine through the conserved F or W. The D gene is left open where the match is weak. Size is omitted from some rows. Given values are once, few, many or a class for expanded clones.

clone size,D gene,V gene,J gene,CDR3 protein,CDR3 DNA
NA,TRBD2,TRBV5-1,TRBJ2-1,CASSLAVAGGNEQFF,TGCGCCAGCAGCTTGGCGGTAGCGGGGGGGAATGAGCAGTTCTTC
once,NA,TRBV10-3,TRBJ2-7,CAISESKPEQYF,TGTGCCATCAGTGAGTCGAAACCCGAGCAGTACTTC
NA,NA,TRBV7-3,TRBJ2-3,CASSLQLSGTQYF,TGTGCCAGCAGCCTCCAGTTGTCCGGTACGCAGTATTTT
NA,TRBD1,TRBV7-6,TRBJ2-3,CASSLGQGAGDTQYF,TGTGCCAGCAGCTTAGGGCAGGGGGCAGGAGATACGCAGTATTTT
NA,NA,TRBV9,TRBJ2-3,CATSRGTTDTQYF,TGTGCCACCAGCAGGGGTACCACAGATACGCAGTATTTT
few,TRBD1,TRBV7-6,TRBJ2-7,CASSIDRGSPYEQYF,TGTGCCAGCAGCATTGACAGGGGTTCCCCCTACGAGCAGTACTTC
NA,NA,TRBV5-1,TRBJ2-5,CASSDPGSSGETQYF,TGCGCCAGCAGCGACCCGGGCAGCAGTGGTGAGACCCAGTACTTC
NA,NA,TRBV3-1/TRBV3-2,TRBJ2-1,CASSQATSTLMVEQFF,TGTGCCAGCAGCCAGGCAACTAGCACCCTTATGGTTGAGCAGTTCTTC
NA,TRBD1,TRBV6-5,TRBJ1-1,CASSYRTGVAEAFF,TGTGCCAGCAGTTACAGGACAGGGGTCGCTGAAGCTTTCTTT
NA,NA,TRBV20-1,TRBJ2-3,CRTTDTQYF,TGCAGAACCACAGATACGCAGTATTTT
NA,NA,TRBV6-5,TRBJ1-2,CASSYAQTYGYTF,TGTGCCAGCAGTTACGCACAGACCTATGGCTACACCTTC
NA,TRBD1,TRBV30,TRBJ1-1,CAWNRGQRNTEAFF,TGTGCCTGGAACCGGGGACAGAGGAACACTGAAGCTTTCTTT
NA,NA,TRBV6-2/TRBV6-3,TRBJ2-1,CASSYALANEQFF,TGTGCCAGCAGTTACGCCCTAGCCAATGAGCAGTTCTTC
NA,NA,TRBV7-9,TRBJ1-1,CASSQLGGHTEAFF,TGTGCCAGCAGCCAACTTGGGGGGCACACTGAAGCTTTCTTT
NA,TRBD2,TRBV12-5,TRBJ2-7,CASGPGTGGYEQYF,TGTGCTAGTGGTCCCGGGACGGGGGGCTACGAGCAGTACTTC
NA,TRBD1,TRBV2,TRBJ1-2,CATGQGSGYTF,TGTGCCACGGGACAGGGTAGTGGCTACACCTTC
NA,NA,TRBV28,TRBJ2-7,CASRGTGLTSYEQYF,TGTGCCAGCAGGGGGACCGGTTTAACATCCTACGAGCAGTACTTC
NA,TRBD1,TRBV5-1,TRBJ2-3,CASSGLQGAMADTQYF,TGCGCCAGCAGCGGCCTTCAGGGGGCGATGGCTGATACGCAGTATTTT
NA,NA,TRBV5-1,TRBJ2-1,CASSFPAGSSYNEQFF,TGCGCCAGCAGCTTCCCGGCAGGGAGCTCCTACAATGAGCAGTTCTTC
NA,NA,TRBV24-1,TRBJ2-3,CATSDPGRGARGADTQYF,TGTGCCACCAGTGATCCCGGGAGAGGTGCTCGGGGAGCAGATACGCAGTATTTT
few,NA,TRBV2,TRBJ2-5,CASRGVGTQYF,TGTGCCAGCAGAGGGGTGGGGACCCAGTACTTC
NA,TRBD2,TRBV5-1,TRBJ2-2,CASSSGTSVPGELFF,TGCGCCAGCAGCTCCGGGACTAGCGTCCCGGGGGAGCTGTTTTTT
once,NA,TRBV5-6,TRBJ2-2,CASSLGRGYSGELFF,TGTGCCAGCAGCTTGGGAAGGGGTTACTCCGGGGAGCTGTTTTTT
NA,TRBD1,TRBV4-2,TRBJ1-2,CASSGLGQAAVYTF,TGTGCCAGCAGCGGATTGGGACAGGCTGCAGTCTACACCTTC
NA,TRBD2,TRBV4-3,TRBJ2-7,CAPPQVVVAGTLPYEQYF,TGCGCCCCCCCCCAGGTCGTGGTAGCGGGAACCCTCCCCTACGAGCAGTACTTC
NA,NA,TRBV7-9,TRBJ2-2,CASSLEPGNTGELFF,TGTGCCAGCAGCTTAGAACCGGGGAACACCGGGGAGCTGTTTTTT
once,NA,TRBV9,TRBJ2-1,CASSVDGSLSYNEQFF,TGTGCCAGCAGCGTAGACGGGAGTCTCTCCTACAATGAGCAGTTCTTC
NA,NA,TRBV4-2,TRBJ2-7,CASSQDALGRSNEQYF,TGTGCCAGCAGCCAAGACGCACTTGGACGGTCAAACGAGCAGTACTTC